The rows below give T cell receptor beta chains drawn from one sample of a study of shared clonotypes between healthy human individuals. Some clones are missing from TCRdb's copy, which holds only in-frame ones; the method was immunoSEQ multiplex PCR. The sample contains about 530,000 clones, approximately 95% of which appear only once. The sequenced sample consisted of naive CD4+ T cells sorted from blood. Source of these receptors: a woman aged 25-40 years in good health. Each CDR3 is given without its conserved first and last residue. The order of the fields is V gene, J gene, clone size, CDR3 length, CDR3 protein. Size tells how often a clone was seen (once, few, many) or the class of an expanded clone, and some rows leave it out.

TRBV11-2	TRBJ2-5	.	12	ASSFELVRETQY
TRBV11-2	TRBJ2-7	.	13	ASSLRVTGGYEQY
TRBV25-1	TRBJ1-3	.	13	ASSPTGDFGNTIY
TRBV6-6	TRBJ2-7	few	10	ASSYSNYEQY
TRBV6-6	TRBJ1-4	.	13	ASSYSGGTNEKLF
TRBV13	TRBJ1-5	once	14	ASSKRATYSNQPQH
TRBV6-1	TRBJ2-3	.	11	ASSDRGTDTQY
TRBV4-1	TRBJ2-1	.	15	ASSLGTSGISYNEQF
TRBV19	TRBJ1-5	.	13	ASSMGAGGNQPQH
TRBV10-1	TRBJ2-7	.	12	ASSESGTTYEQY
TRBV5-1	TRBJ2-7	.	14	ASSLATRQGTYEQY
TRBV5-6	TRBJ1-5	.	11	ASSLGTNQPQH
TRBV7-9	TRBJ2-3	.	14	ASSPYGDYLTDTQY
TRBV27	TRBJ2-7	.	12	ASTPGGGRHEQY
TRBV10-2	TRBJ2-7	.	12	ASSYLADFYEQY
TRBV7-9	TRBJ2-7	.	12	ASSLDTGEYEQY